This TCR beta chain appears in the sequencing data of a study of cytomegalovirus exposure and HLA in healthy donors. The PCR contained 60 Vbeta and 13 Jbeta primers. TCRdb keeps only in-frame clones here, not all; method: immunoSEQ multiplex PCR. This table holds some 82,000 clones. The CDR3 has 13 amino acids. V lost 5 bases, J lost 8 bases, and 5 bases stayed unmatched. Per germline, CDR1 KGHSH and CDR2 LQKENI. The gene calls are TRBV18 and TRBJ1-1; 10 bases are a match to TRBD1. This clonotype was sampled from a young woman in good health and CMV-seronegative. The material sequenced was PBMCs. The CDR3 is CASSTGTGVEAFF. The CDR3 DNA sequence: TGTGCCAGCTCAACCGGGACAGGGGTGGAAGCTTTCTTT.